The 15 T cell receptor beta chains reported below all come from one sample, sequenced in a study of response to subunit inactivated influenza vaccine. TCRdb re-called the RT-PCR reads with MiXCR, one entry per CDR3 protein. The sample includes 750,000 to 850,000 distinct CDR3 sequences, less than 20% of them seen just once. The material was PBMCs from blood, obtained more than 4 days after vaccination. These receptors were collected from a man between 50 and 59 years old who received an inactivated influenza vaccine.

The chain uses TRBV10-3 and TRBJ2-3; D is possibly TRBD2 (7 bases). The CDR3 has 13 residues. The germline V gene has CDR1 ENHRY and CDR2 SYGVKD. V lost 9 bases to trimming and J lost 3 bases, with 13 bases between them. CDR3 in DNA: TGTGCCATGGCGGGGGCCGGTACAGATACGCAGTATTTT. This translates into CAMAGAGTDTQYF.

This clonotype appeared a few times. The DNA for the CDR3 is TGTGCCAGCAGTTCCCTATACTACGAGCAGTACTTC. The encoded protein is CASSSLYYEQYF. The chain joins TRBV28 to TRBJ2-7; D is ambiguous. The CDR3 covers 12 residues. The V and J ends lost 4 bases and 3 bases respectively, with 7 bases between them. Germline V gives CDR1 MDHEN, CDR2 SYDVKM.

The chain uses TRBV7-9 and TRBJ2-1, with TRBD2 matching over 9 bases. Per the germline V gene, CDR1 is SEHNR and CDR2 is FQNEAQ (reference sequence). The CDR3 runs 16 residues. Losses at the gene ends were 5 bases for V and 4 bases for J; bases not matched to a gene: 9. The CDR3 sequence is CASSPRLAEKYNEQFF. CDR3 bases: TGTGCCAGCAGCCCTAGACTAGCGGAGAAGTACAATGAGCAGTTCTTC.

This clonotype showed up many times. This chain links TRBV7-2 with TRBJ2-5; D could derive from TRBD1 or TRBD2 (5 bases each). Between the trimmed V and J ends, which lost 3 bases and 7 bases, there was a span of 6 bases. The CDR3 is 11 residues long. Germline V lookup: CDR1 SGHTA, CDR2 FQGNSA. CDR3 sequence (DNA): TGTGCCAGCAGCTTTGGGGGGACCCAGTACTTC. Its translation is CASSFGGTQYF.

This chain connects TRBV28 to TRBJ2-5; TRBD1 matches at 8 bases. The V gene's germline CDR1 is MDHEN and CDR2 SYDVKM. The V segment lost 6 bases and the J segment 2 bases; nucleotides outside the gene matches: 8. The CDR3 is 15 residues long. CDR3 DNA: TGTGCCAGCAGGACCGGGACAGGAATGCAAGAGACCCAGTACTTC. Protein sequence: CASRTGTGMQETQYF.

The chain couples TRBV6-1 to TRBJ1-5; perhaps TRBD1 as D (6 bases). Trimming took off 6 bases at V and 0 bases at J, with 12 bases between the two ends. This CDR3 has 15 residues. Germline V gives CDR1 MNHNS, CDR2 SASEGT. The DNA for the CDR3 is TGTGCCAGCAGCCAGGGACAACTTAGCAATCAGCCCCAGCATTTT. Translated, it gives CASSQGQLSNQPQHF.

The CDR3: CASSLRLFYSTDTQYF. The DNA of the CDR3 is TGTGCCAGCAGTTTACGCTTGTTCTACAGCACAGATACGCAGTATTTT. The chain recombines TRBV28 with TRBJ2-3; D ambiguous. This CDR3 spans 16 amino acids. Per germline, CDR1 MDHEN and CDR2 SYDVKM. Trimming removed 2 bases at V and 0 bases at J, with 12 bases between.

The sample holds many counts of this clonotype. The chain is built from TRBV7-2 and TRBJ2-3, with TRBD2 as a possible D gene (6 bases). Trimming left V 0 bases short and J 0 bases short, with 10 bases between. CDR3 length: 16 residues. Germline V gene data show CDR1 as SGHTA and CDR2 as FQGNSA. For the CDR3, the DNA is TGTGCCAGCAGCTTAGCGTGGCGGGGAAGCACAGATACGCAGTATTTT. This codes for CASSLAWRGSTDTQYF.

This clonotype was seen many times. In DNA form, the CDR3 reads TGCGCCAGCAGCCGGACTACAGACACCTCCTACAATGAGCAGTTCTTC. This encodes CASSRTTDTSYNEQFF. This sequence joins TRBV4-3 and TRBJ2-1; D perhaps matches TRBD2 (6 bases). This CDR3 has 16 amino acids. The V and J ends lost 4 bases and 0 bases respectively, with 13 bases between them. From germline, CDR1 is LGHNA and CDR2 YSLEER.

This rearrangement joins TRBV4-3 to TRBJ2-2, with TRBD2 matching 7 bases. Germline loops: CDR1 LGHNA, CDR2 YSLEER. V was clipped by 1 base and J by 5 bases; unmatched bases: 7. The CDR3 spans 16 residues. CDR3 sequence: CASSQGAGEYTGELFF. The CDR3 DNA sequence: TGCGCCAGCAGCCAAGGGGCGGGGGAGTATACCGGGGAGCTGTTTTTT.

This clonotype was recorded a few times. The chain uses TRBV7-2 and TRBJ2-1; 8 nucleotides align to TRBD1. Looked up from germline, CDR1 is SGHTA and CDR2 is FQGNSA. J gave up 15 bases and V 5 bases, and 12 bases lay outside the gene matches. This CDR3 comprises 13 residues. CDR3 in DNA: TGTGCCAGCAGCCTATCGACAGGGGTCATCCCGTTCTTC. Amino acid sequence: CASSLSTGVIPFF.

This clonotype was observed a handful of times. The CDR3 DNA follows: TGCAGTGCTAGAGGGGAAGGGTCCGGGGGGGCCAACGTCCTGACTTTC. Amino acids: CSARGEGSGGANVLTF. The chain is built from TRBV20-1 and TRBJ2-6; D ambiguous. The V and J ends lost 1 base and 4 bases respectively, with 14 bases between them. The CDR3 has 16 amino acids. Germline CDR1 is DFQATT and CDR2 is SNEGSKA (reference sequence).

This clonotype was counted between two and nine times. This chain connects TRBV2 to TRBJ1-2; D not certain. V was clipped by 1 base and J by 5 bases, with 8 bases between them. CDR3 length: 13 amino acids. The V gene's germline CDR1 is SNHLY and CDR2 FYNNEI. CDR3 sequence (DNA): TGTGCCAGCAGTGAAGATAAGTTTTATGGCTACACCTTC. Its protein is CASSEDKFYGYTF.

The chain couples TRBV20-1 to TRBJ2-3; TRBD1 agrees at 8 bases. Unmatched junction bases numbered 5, after V lost 3 bases and J lost 0 bases. The germline gives CDR1 DFQATT, CDR2 SNEGSKA (reference sequence). The CDR3 extends over 15 amino acids. The CDR3 DNA reads as TGCAGTGCTAGCTCGACAGGGGTTAGCACAGATACGCAGTATTTT. Residues: CSASSTGVSTDTQYF.

The CDR3 region has the DNA TGTGCCAGCAGATACTCACTAGGGGGGGTCGAGCAGTACTTC. It is translated as CASRYSLGGVEQYF. The chain joins TRBV11-2 to TRBJ2-7; a weak D match, TRBD2 (7 bases). The germline gives CDR1 SGHAT, CDR2 FQNNGV. V was pared by 6 bases and J by 6 bases, with 18 bases between. The CDR3 runs to 14 residues.